This entry describes one T cell receptor beta chain. The antigen is not known. Germline-derived CDR1 and CDR2 are MNHEY and SMNVEV (reference sequence). This CDR3 is built from 17 residues. V shed 6 bases, J shed 5 bases, and the junction held 15 bases outside the gene matches. The entry originates in a study of cytomegalovirus exposure and HLA in healthy donors. The overall study: Both the 120 validation repertoires and the roughly 620 first-cohort repertoires used the same platform, as reported by a later analysis. Study results and caveats: The finding came from a later analysis; first-cohort TCR clusters tended to co-occur in the 130 or so validation repertoires. Testing in vitro showed three CMV-associated chains specific for CMV antigens.

The donors formed part of the approximately 110-subject validation cohort, distinct from the roughly 700-subject first cohort. The assay was immunoSEQ multiplex PCR, and TCRdb's table has in-frame clones only and misses some. The sample records about 130,000 clones, approximately 95% being singletons. Source material: PBMCs. This chain connects TRBV27 to TRBJ1-2; 10 bases map to TRBD1. The sequence was collected from a man aged 18 to 30 in good health and CMV-seronegative. CDR3 nucleotide sequence: TGTGCCAGCAGCCCTCGACAGGGGGCGAATATTTTATATGGCTACACCTTC. This translates into CASSPRQGANILYGYTF.